This T cell receptor beta chain was sequenced in a study of blood T cell repertoires in COVID-19. As handled by the study authors: Amplification with reference gene primers provided the estimates of nucleated cell counts. The repertoire was sequenced with immunoSEQ multiplex PCR; TCRdb's copy has only in-frame clones and lacks some. The V and J calls and clone size were taken over from that table, and D and trimming were inferred from the DNA. The sample lists about 220,000 clones; approximately 86% were seen once. CDR3 length equals 15 residues. With 3 bases clipped from V and 4 bases from J, the junction kept 3 bases outside the gene matches. The V gene's germline CDR1 is SGHTA and CDR2 FQGNSA.

The sequenced material came from PBMCs or T cells enriched from blood (not recorded which). The TCR comes from a woman between 25 and 40 years old with acute COVID-19. This chain connects TRBV7-2 to TRBJ2-1, with TRBD2 matching over 10 bases. The CDR3 here is CASSLSGGEYNEQFF. The CDR3 DNA reads TGTGCCAGCAGCTTGAGCGGGGGGGAGTACAATGAGCAGTTCTTC.